The entry below describes one TCR beta chain. This sample is part of a study of T cell changes during pregnancy in multiple sclerosis. Clones were read by immunoSEQ multiplex PCR, and TCRdb kept only the in-frame ones, dropping some. Of 55,000 or so clones in the sample, approximately 92% were seen once. The CDR3 is made up of 15 amino acids. The germline V and J ends were trimmed by 2 bases and 3 bases, with 15 bases remaining between them. The input for sequencing was CD4+ T cells from peripheral blood mononuclear cells, taken after pregnancy. The rearrangement joins TRBV5-3 to TRBJ2-7, with TRBD1 as a possible D gene (6 bases). TRBV5-3 is given ORF status, its function remaining uncertain. This sequence originates from a female donor with multiple sclerosis, enrolled in a pregnancy study. This CDR3 is CARSFGQLHLYEQYF. CDR3 in DNA: TGTGCCAGAAGCTTCGGACAGCTCCACCTCTACGAGCAGTACTTC.